The 20 T cell receptor beta chains in this list originate from one sample, sequenced in a study of kidney transplant recipient with SARS-CoV-2 infection. TCRdb redid the calling of the reads with MiXCR, one entry per CDR3 protein. Among roughly 250,000 distinct CDR3 sequences, about 30% were seen once, and the ten largest hold less than 8.5%. The specimen was a blood sample, collected at baseline and on day 111 from a kidney transplant recipient. These receptors came from a male patient between 25 and 39 years old who had COVID-19 and was a kidney transplant recipient. Some T cells may be graft donor cells.

The sample holds many counts of this clonotype. The rearrangement links TRBV7-2 to TRBJ2-7, with a weak D call TRBD2 (6 bases). Germline assignment: CDR1 SGHTA and CDR2 FQGNSA. Trimming removed 6 bases from V and 4 bases from J, with 10 bases in between. This CDR3 spans 12 amino acids. The CDR3 coding sequence is TGTGCCAGCAGTCGTAGCGGTTACGAGCAGTACTTC. Encoded protein: CASSRSGYEQYF. Together with reference TRBV7-2 and TRBJ2-7, the CDR3 gives the full variable domain: GAGVSQSPSNKVTEKGKDVELRCDPISGHTALYWYRQSLGQGLEFLIYFQGNSAPDKSGLPSDRFSAERTGGSVSTLTIQRTQQEDSAVYLCASSRSGYEQYFGPGTRLTVT.

In regard to this clonotype: This may be a read error: a much more frequent sequence differs by one nucleotide. The V call is TRBV7-2, the J call TRBJ1-2; D is unclear. Germline CDR1 and CDR2: SGHTA and FQGNSA. The CDR3 contains 17 residues. CDR3 coding DNA: TGTGCCAGCAGCCGGCTGAGCAGAGACGGAAAGACCTATGGCTGCACCTTC. It specifies CASSRLSRDGKTYGCTF.

Points on this clonotype: It may be a read error: a sequence one base away is much more abundant. The genes are TRBV9 and TRBJ2-5; the match to TRBD1 covers 9 bases. Judging by the DNA end, TRBJ2-7 fits better; the J call may be wrong. Germline-derived CDR1 and CDR2 are SGDLS and YYNGEE. CDR3 length: 15 amino acids. The CDR3 sequence: CSSSGTGTGRDEQYF. The CDR3 DNA reads TGTTCCAGCAGCGGCACCGGGACAGGGAGAGACGAGCAGTACTTC.

The chain uses TRBV5-4 and TRBJ2-7, with a tentative D call TRBD1 (5 bases). The V end lost 4 bases, the J end lost 3 bases, and 8 bases lay between the germline ends. CDR1 is SGHNT, CDR2 YYREEE, per germline (reference sequence). This CDR3 spans 12 amino acids. The CDR3 loop is CASSAQDYEQYF. The CDR3 DNA reads TGTGCCAGCAGCGCACAGGACTACGAGCAGTACTTC.

This clonotype was seen repeatedly, ten times or more. The J gene is TRBJ1-2, the V gene TRBV28, with 9 bases identical to TRBD1. CDR3 size: 18 residues. The ends lost 5 bases at V and 6 bases at J; junction bases unmatched: 19. Germline CDR1 reads MDHEN; CDR2 reads SYDVKM. The CDR3 loop reads CASSPPGFDGTGPDGYTF. The CDR3 DNA is TGTGCCAGCAGTCCCCCCGGGTTTGATGGGACAGGGCCCGATGGCTACACCTTC.

For this clonotype: A much larger clonotype is one base distant, so this may be a read error. The V gene is TRBV5-4, the J gene TRBJ1-2; D unresolved. V was cut by 7 bases and J by 6 bases, with 25 bases left in between. This CDR3 region has 16 residues. CDR1 and CDR2 from the germline V gene are SGHNT and YYREEE (reference sequence). Here the CDR3 reads CASLQSVPGKTHGYTF. The CDR3 DNA follows: TGTGCCAGCCTCCAGAGCGTACCAGGAAAGACCCATGGCTACACCTTC. The full variable domain, in which reference TRBV5-4 and TRBJ1-2 provide the parts outside the CDR3, is ETGVTQSPTHLIKTRGQQVTLRCSSQSGHNTVSWYQQALGQGPQFIFQYYREEENGRGNFPPRFSGLQFPNYSSELNVNALELDDSALYLCASLQSVPGKTHGYTFGSGTRLTVV.

Of note for this clonotype: Germline and junction disagree at one end, which may indicate a read error. The chain links TRBV24-1 to TRBJ1-2; D is perhaps TRBD1 (6 bases). Per the germline V gene, CDR1 is KGHDR and CDR2 is SFDVKD. The CDR3 has 17 residues. The DNA for the CDR3 is TGTGCCACCAGTTGGACAGCTAGTACCAGAAAGACCTATGGCTTCACCTTC. Residues: CATSWTASTRKTYGFTF.

This clonotype was detected many times. The junction and the germline gene differ at one end; a read error may be behind it. The chain couples TRBV5-1 to TRBJ1-1, with TRBD1 identical over 9 bases. The CDR3 is made up of 13 amino acids. The germline V gene has CDR1 SGHRS and CDR2 YFSETQ. CDR3 amino acids: CASSLTGGTEAFF. CDR3 DNA: TGTGCCAGCAGCTTGACAGGGGGAACTGAAGCTTTCTTT.

Ten or more counts support this clonotype. This chain connects TRBV10-3 to TRBJ1-1; 7 bases agree with TRBD1. V dropped 0 bases and J dropped 2; count of bases not matched to a gene: 3. Germline CDR1 and CDR2: ENHRY and SYGVKD. This CDR3 has 15 amino acids. The CDR3 here is CAISESGTVNTEAFF. The CDR3 coding sequence is TGTGCCATCAGTGAGTCGGGGACAGTCAACACTGAAGCTTTCTTT.

The table lists this clonotype with a few counts. The chain couples TRBV4-1 to TRBJ2-7; 11 nucleotides align to TRBD1. The CDR3 extends over 15 amino acids. Germline CDR1 is MGHRA and CDR2 is YSYEKL. V trimming: 5 bases; J trimming: 0 bases; junction bases outside the gene matches: 3. In DNA, the CDR3 is TGCGCCAGCAGCGGACAGGGGGCAAGCTCCTACGAGCAGTACTTC. Its protein product is CASSGQGASSYEQYF.

There are many counts of this clonotype. The chain joins TRBV27 to TRBJ2-2, with TRBD1 identical over 7 bases. This CDR3 has 15 residues. Germline V gives CDR1 MNHEY, CDR2 SMNVEV (reference sequence). Losses at the gene ends were 2 bases for V and 4 bases for J; bases not matched to a gene: 4. CDR3 region: CASSLATGTTGELFF. The DNA of the CDR3 is TGTGCCAGCAGTTTAGCGACAGGGACCACCGGGGAGCTGTTTTTT.

The rearrangement uses TRBV14 and TRBJ1-6; a possible D gene is TRBD1 (5 bases). Germline loops: CDR1 SGHDN, CDR2 FVKESK. The CDR3 loop spans 15 amino acids. Trimming left V 4 bases short and J 7 bases short, with 14 bases between. In nucleotides, the CDR3 is TGTGCCAGCAGCCCGTCCCACCGACAGAATTCACCCCTCCACTTT. As protein: CASSPSHRQNSPLHF. Based on the CDR3 plus reference TRBV14 and TRBJ1-6, the full variable domain is EAGVTQFPSHSVIEKGQTVTLRCDPISGHDNLYWYRRVMGKEIKFLLHFVKESKQDESGMPNNRFLAERTGGTYSTLKVQPAELEDSGVYFCASSPSHRQNSPLHFGNGTRLTVT.

A word on this clonotype: A read error is possible here, since a much larger clone lies one base away. The chain is built from TRBV25-1 and TRBJ2-5, with TRBD2 identical over 8 bases. CDR1 and CDR2 (germline): MGHDK, SYGVNS. This CDR3 is built from 17 residues. The CDR3 spells CASSEYAGAGGLETRYF. CDR3 coding DNA: TGTGCCAGCAGTGAATACGCTGGTGCGGGAGGTCTAGAGACCCGGTACTTC.

The V call is TRBV5-4, the J call TRBJ2-4; 9 nucleotides align to TRBD2. V was clipped by 2 bases and J by 6 bases; unmatched bases: 6. The germline gives CDR1 SGHNT, CDR2 YYREEE (reference sequence). CDR3 length: 15 amino acids. The CDR3 region is CASSFAGGVGNIQYF. Written as DNA, the CDR3 is TGTGCCAGCAGCTTTGCGGGAGGGGTTGGAAACATTCAGTACTTC.

In regard to this clonotype: A much larger clonotype is one base distant, so this may be a read error. The chain is built from TRBV6-5 and TRBJ2-5, with 11 positions matching TRBD2. Germline CDR1 and CDR2: MNHEY and SVGAGI. The CDR3 is 16 residues long. Trimming took 7 bases from V and 5 from J; bases not matched to a gene: 12. CDR3 amino acids: CASTKPSGGTGETQYF. The CDR3 bases are TGTGCCAGCACCAAGCCTAGCGGGGGGACCGGGGAGACCCAGTACTTC.

This clonotype was recorded many times. This chain connects TRBV6-1 to TRBJ2-7; the D gene is possibly TRBD2 (5 bases). CDR3 length equals 15 residues. V lost 2 bases to trimming and J lost 0 bases, with 11 bases between them. Germline V lookup: CDR1 MNHNS, CDR2 SASEGT. Here the CDR3 DNA reads TGTGCCAGCAGTGAAACTTTGGGGAGCTCCTACGAGCAGTACTTC. This gives the protein CASSETLGSSYEQYF.

Concerning this clonotype itself: It may be a read error: a sequence one base away is much more abundant. The chain combines TRBV3-1 with TRBJ1-5; D possibly corresponds to TRBD1 (5 bases). The CDR3 spans 17 residues. Germline assignment: CDR1 LGHDT and CDR2 YNNKEL (reference sequence). As DNA, the CDR3 is TGTGCCAGCAGCCGACCAGGGTGGGGGTATAGCAATCGGCCCCAGCATTTT. The encoded protein is CASSRPGWGYSNRPQHF.

This sequence joins TRBV6-5 and TRBJ1-1, with TRBD1 as a possible D gene (6 bases). CDR3 length equals 13 residues. V dropped 11 bases and J dropped 4 bases, with 17 bases sitting between them. Germline V gene data show CDR1 as MNHEY and CDR2 as SVGAGI. The CDR3: CAGNKQGSTEAFF. The CDR3, as DNA: TGTGCCGGCAACAAACAGGGATCCACTGAAGCTTTCTTT.

This clonotype was counted many times. The rearrangement uses TRBV6-1 and TRBJ2-1; perhaps TRBD2 as D (6 bases). The CDR3 extends over 13 amino acids. Trimming shortened V by 1 base and J by 6 bases, and 7 bases separated the two germline ends. Germline CDR1 reads MNHNS; CDR2 reads SASEGT. The CDR3 sequence is CASSEVGGNEQFF. The CDR3 DNA follows: TGTGCCAGCAGTGAAGTGGGAGGCAATGAGCAGTTCTTC.

V is TRBV6-4 and J is TRBJ2-3; D remains unclear. Trimming took 3 bases from V and 2 from J, leaving 9 bases between them. CDR3 size: 14 residues. Germline V gene sequence: CDR1 MRHNA, CDR2 SNTAGT. The DNA for the CDR3 is TGTGCCAGCAGTGAAGGGCTTAACACAGATACGCAGTATTTT. Its translation is CASSEGLNTDTQYF.